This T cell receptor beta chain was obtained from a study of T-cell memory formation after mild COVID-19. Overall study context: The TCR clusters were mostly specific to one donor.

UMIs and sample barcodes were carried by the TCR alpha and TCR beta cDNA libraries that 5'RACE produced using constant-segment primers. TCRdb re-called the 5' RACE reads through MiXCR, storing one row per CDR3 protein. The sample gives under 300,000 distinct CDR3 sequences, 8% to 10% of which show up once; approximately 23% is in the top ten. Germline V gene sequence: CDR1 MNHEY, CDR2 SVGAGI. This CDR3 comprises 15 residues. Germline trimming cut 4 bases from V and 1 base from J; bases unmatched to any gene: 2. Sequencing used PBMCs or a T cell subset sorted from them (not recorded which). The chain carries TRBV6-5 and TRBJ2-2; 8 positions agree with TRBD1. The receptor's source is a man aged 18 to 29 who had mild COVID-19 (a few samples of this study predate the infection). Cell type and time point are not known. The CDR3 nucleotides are TGTGCCAGCAGTTCCGGGACAGGGAACACCGGGGAGCTGTTTTTT. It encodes CASSSGTGNTGELFF.